Presented here are 17 T cell receptor beta chains from one specimen sequenced in a study of T-cell reconstitution after alpha-beta-depleted transplantation in children. Using unique molecular identifiers, the investigators prepared the TCRbeta library. TCRdb recomputed calls from the PCR reads with MiXCR, one row per CDR3 protein. The top ten hold around 4.1% of the sample, which has 150,000 to 200,000 distinct CDR3 sequences, just under 6.5% seen once. The sequencing here drew on PBMCs, taken before TCRalphabeta/CD19-depleted stem cell transplant. The receptors were gathered from a girl under two years old with combined immunodeficiency, due to receive a stem cell transplant.

This clonotype was seen repeatedly, ten times or more. The genes are TRBV5-1 and TRBJ2-1; D unclear. V lost 0 bases and J lost 0, with 16 bases in between. The germline gives CDR1 SGHRS, CDR2 YFSETQ. There are 18 residues in the CDR3. CDR3 region: CASSLVMGTTFSYNEQFF. The CDR3 nucleotides read TGCGCCAGCAGCTTGGTCATGGGAACTACGTTCTCCTACAATGAGCAGTTCTTC. Using reference TRBV5-1 and TRBJ2-1 for the parts outside the CDR3, the full variable domain is KAGVTQTPRYLIKTRGQQVTLSCSPISGHRSVSWYQQTPGQGLQFLFEYFSETQRNKGNFPGRFSGRQFSNSRSEMNVSTLELGDSALYLCASSLVMGTTFSYNEQFFGPGTRLTVL.

The table lists this clonotype with many counts. The V call is TRBV7-6, the J call TRBJ1-1, with D unresolved. CDR3 length: 16 amino acids. Germline CDR1 reads SGHVS; CDR2 reads FNYEAQ. The V gene lost 0 bases and the J gene lost 5 bases, with 16 bases spanning the gap. CDR3 region: CASSLAQGRIGTEAFF. DNA of the CDR3: TGTGCCAGCAGCTTAGCGCAAGGTCGGATAGGTACTGAAGCTTTCTTT.

This clonotype was seen a handful of times. The V and J genes are TRBV20-1 and TRBJ1-2; 10 bases map to TRBD1. The J segment lost 7 bases and the V segment lost 3 bases, leaving 11 bases of the junction unmatched. The CDR3 spans 15 residues. The germline gives CDR1 DFQATT, CDR2 SNEGSKA (reference sequence). For the CDR3, the DNA is TGCAGTGCTAGCGGCGGGGACAGGGGAATGGGTGGCTACACCTTC. Its protein is CSASGGDRGMGGYTF.

This clonotype was found many times. This chain connects TRBV9 to TRBJ2-2; D is possibly TRBD2 (6 bases). This CDR3 has 17 residues. Looked up from germline, CDR1 is SGDLS and CDR2 is YYNGEE. V was clipped by 1 base and J by 7 bases, with 20 bases between them. The CDR3 sequence: CASSVSWVPTGGGELFF. CDR3 DNA sequence: TGTGCCAGCAGCGTATCATGGGTCCCAACCGGGGGCGGGGAGCTGTTTTTT.

This clonotype has at least ten counts. The rearrangement joins TRBV12-3 or TRBV12-4 to TRBJ2-1, with no clear D. The CDR3 has 13 residues. V lost 3 bases, J lost 7 bases, and 10 bases lay in between. Here the CDR3 reads CASSLLGRNEQFF. CDR3 in DNA: TGTGCCAGCAGTTTGTTGGGCCGAAATGAGCAGTTCTTC.

Only a few counts were recorded for this clonotype. The chain has TRBV6-2 or TRBV6-3 and TRBJ2-1; TRBD2 is a possible D gene (7 bases). Trimming took 2 bases from V and 6 from J, leaving 8 bases between them. Germline V gene lookup returns CDR1 MNHEY and CDR2 SVGEGT. The CDR3 extends over 13 amino acids. The CDR3, as DNA: TGTGCCAGCAGTTACCGGGGGGCCAATGAGCAGTTCTTC. Its protein is CASSYRGANEQFF.

This clonotype was detected ten times or more. The chain couples TRBV28 to TRBJ2-2, with D perhaps being TRBD1 or TRBD2 (5 bases each). The CDR3 has 16 residues. Trimming cost V 3 bases and J 3 bases, with 14 bases left between them. Germline-derived CDR1 and CDR2 are MDHEN and SYDVKM. The CDR3 loop reads CASSLVQLGDTGELFF. CDR3 nucleotides: TGTGCCAGCAGTTTGGTCCAGCTGGGGGACACCGGGGAGCTGTTTTTT.

At least ten counts were recorded for this clonotype. The genes are TRBV29-1 and TRBJ1-1; the D gene is possibly TRBD1 (6 bases). CDR1 SQVTM and CDR2 ANQGSEA come from the germline V gene. The CDR3 has 13 amino acids. CDR3 nucleotide sequence: TGCAGGATCGAGAGACAGGAGGGACCTGAAGCTTTCTTT. Translation gives CRIERQEGPEAFF.

This clonotype was observed many times. The chain carries TRBV6-1 and TRBJ2-5; D unclear. V lost 7 bases and J 1 base, leaving 13 bases between the germline ends. CDR3 length: 14 amino acids. Germline V gene lookup returns CDR1 MNHNS and CDR2 SASEGT. This chain's CDR3 is CASNRDRVQETQYF. The CDR3 DNA reads as TGTGCCAGCAACCGAGATCGGGTCCAAGAGACCCAGTACTTC.

This clonotype was seen repeatedly, ten times or more. This chain joins TRBV27 and TRBJ2-3; TRBD1 agrees at 9 bases. The ends lost 7 bases at V and 4 bases at J; junction bases unmatched: 12. Looked up from germline, CDR1 is MNHEY and CDR2 is SMNVEV (reference sequence). CDR3 size: 16 residues. The DNA for the CDR3 is TGTGCCAGCACCCTGACAGGGGGTCCCTGGCCAGATACGCAGTATTTT. Protein product: CASTLTGGPWPDTQYF.

The chain couples TRBV4-2 to TRBJ2-2, with D unclear. Germline-derived CDR1 and CDR2 are LGHNA and YNFKEQ. This CDR3 spans 16 amino acids. V was trimmed by 1 base and J by 6 bases, leaving 15 bases between them. In DNA, the CDR3 is TGTGCCAGCAGCCAAGTAGGAGAGCGAGAAGCCGGGGAGCTGTTTTTT. Translated, it gives CASSQVGEREAGELFF.

This clonotype was seen at least ten times. The chain joins TRBV5-4 to TRBJ2-2; D is unclear. V was clipped by 4 bases and J by 5 bases, with 15 bases between them. Germline V gives CDR1 SGHNT, CDR2 YYREEE (reference sequence). The CDR3 loop spans 15 amino acids. The CDR3 DNA follows: TGTGCCAGCAGCGCCTGGGTTACAGAGACCGGGGAGCTGTTTTTT. Translation: CASSAWVTETGELFF.

This clonotype was found many times. The rearrangement uses TRBV12-3 or TRBV12-4 and TRBJ2-5, with D maybe TRBD2 (5 bases). The CDR3 consists of 13 residues. The V end was cut by 6 bases, the J end by 3 bases, with 11 bases between. CDR3 sequence reads: CASRPDGEETQYF. The CDR3 coding sequence is TGTGCCAGCAGACCGGACGGGGAAGAGACCCAGTACTTC.

This clonotype occurred many times. The J gene is TRBJ2-1, the V gene TRBV4-2, with 10 positions matching TRBD2. CDR1 and CDR2 from the germline V gene are LGHNA and YNFKEQ. The V gene end was trimmed by 1 base and the J gene end by 4 bases; junction bases not matched to a gene: 10. The CDR3 length is 18 residues. CDR3 sequence: CASSQVSVGTSVYNEQFF. The CDR3 region has the DNA TGTGCCAGCAGCCAAGTGAGTGTCGGGACTAGCGTTTACAATGAGCAGTTCTTC.

This clonotype appeared a few times. This chain joins TRBV11-1 and TRBJ2-7, with 7 bases that match TRBD1. This CDR3 spans 18 amino acids. Germline V lookup: CDR1 SGHAT, CDR2 FQDESV (reference sequence). With V trimmed by 1 base and J by 7 bases, 19 bases remained unmatched. CDR3 protein: CASSLVEGQLEINPEQYF. The DNA of the CDR3 is TGTGCCAGCAGCTTAGTCGAGGGACAGTTGGAGATTAACCCAGAGCAGTACTTC.

This clonotype has a count of ten or more. The genes are TRBV6-5 and TRBJ1-2, with D possibly TRBD1 on 5 matching bases. CDR1 MNHEY and CDR2 SVGAGI come from the germline V gene. The V end lost 4 bases, the J end lost 4 bases, and 19 bases lay between the germline ends. There are 16 residues in the CDR3. The CDR3 sequence is CASSLLSRGYFYGYTF. The CDR3 DNA is TGTGCCAGCAGTTTGTTGTCAAGGGGATACTTCTATGGCTACACCTTC.

The CDR3 loop reads CASSPVWWGDTEAFF. CDR3 DNA: TGTGCCAGCAGCCCCGTGTGGTGGGGAGATACTGAAGCTTTCTTT. V gene TRBV14 combines with J gene TRBJ1-1; no definite D call. Trimming took off 4 bases at V and 5 bases at J, with 17 bases between the two ends. The CDR3 loop spans 15 amino acids. Germline lookup yields CDR1 SGHDN and CDR2 FVKESK.